Here is one T cell receptor (beta chain) with its context. This record belongs to a study of blood T cell repertoires in COVID-19. Overall study context: Sites in the United States, Italy and Spain provided acute and convalescent COVID-19 samples. Nucleic acid was either cDNA or gDNA, and it came from T cells, B-cell-depleted T cells, or PBMCs.

The V gene lost 2 bases and the J gene lost 5 bases, with 13 bases spanning the gap. This CDR3 contains 14 residues. CDR1 SGHTA and CDR2 FQGTGA come from the germline V gene. Authors' processing steps: Amplified reference gene primers provided the basis for estimating nucleated cell counts. The method was immunoSEQ multiplex PCR; TCRdb's version includes in-frame clones alone and lacks a portion of them. Clone size and V and J calls were adopted from that table, with D and trimming inferred from the DNA. The profile covers 110,000 to 150,000 clones, with 80% appearing a single time and 3.5% taken by the ten largest.

V usage is TRBV7-3 and J usage is TRBJ2-7; D ambiguous. The sequence was collected from a man between 65 and 85 years old who had recovered from COVID-19. Sequenced input: peripheral blood. CDR3: CASSLHGPPNEQYF. For the CDR3, the DNA is TGTGCCAGCAGCTTACATGGGCCCCCTAACGAGCAGTACTTC.